This TCR beta chain is drawn from a study of blood T cell repertoires in COVID-19. Study background: PBMCs, B-cell-depleted T cells, or T cells were the source of the cDNA or gDNA that made up the material.

The table came from immunoSEQ multiplex PCR; TCRdb's copy has only in-frame clones and leaves some out. The sample includes 250,000 or so clones, 80% to 90% of them seen just once. The germline gives CDR1 SQVTM, CDR2 ANQGSEA. This CDR3 has 15 residues. Trimming removed 4 bases from V and 1 base from J; junction bases left unmatched: 7. This sequence was found in a woman in her 30s with acute COVID-19. This chain uses TRBV29-1 with TRBJ2-7, with 10 bases aligning to TRBD2. Sequencing input: PBMCs or T cells enriched from blood (not recorded which). CDR3 protein: CSVVDTAGGSYEQYF. The CDR3 nucleotides are TGCAGCGTTGTCGATACAGCGGGAGGGTCCTACGAGCAGTACTTC.